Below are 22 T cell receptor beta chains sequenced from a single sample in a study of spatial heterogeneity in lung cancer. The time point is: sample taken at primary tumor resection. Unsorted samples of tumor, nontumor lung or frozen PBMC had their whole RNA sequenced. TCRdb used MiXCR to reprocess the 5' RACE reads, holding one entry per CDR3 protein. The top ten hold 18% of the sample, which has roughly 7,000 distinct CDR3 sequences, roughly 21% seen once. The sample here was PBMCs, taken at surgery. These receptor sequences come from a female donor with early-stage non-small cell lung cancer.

The CDR3 region is CASSPRGGNQETQYF. CDR3 DNA sequence: TGTGCCAGCAGCCCAAGGGGGGGAAATCAAGAGACCCAGTACTTC. The V gene is TRBV5-4, the J gene TRBJ2-5; weak D call: TRBD2 (7 bases). Germline V gives CDR1 SGHNT, CDR2 YYREEE (reference sequence). Deletions cut 4 bases from V and 2 bases from J, with 15 bases between. This CDR3 has 15 amino acids.

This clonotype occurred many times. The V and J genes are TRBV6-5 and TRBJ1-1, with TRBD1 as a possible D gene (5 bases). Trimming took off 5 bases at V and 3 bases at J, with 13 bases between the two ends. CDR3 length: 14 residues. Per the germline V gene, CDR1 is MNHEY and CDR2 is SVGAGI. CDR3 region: CASSDFRQHTEAFF. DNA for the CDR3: TGTGCCAGCAGTGACTTCCGACAGCACACTGAAGCTTTCTTT.

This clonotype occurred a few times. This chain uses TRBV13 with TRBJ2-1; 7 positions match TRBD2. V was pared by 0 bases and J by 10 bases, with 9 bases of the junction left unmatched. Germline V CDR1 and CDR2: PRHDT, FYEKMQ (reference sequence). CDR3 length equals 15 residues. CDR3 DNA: TGTGCCAGCAGCTTAGGGCTAGCGGCCCCCGGAGAGCAGTTCTTC. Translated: CASSLGLAAPGEQFF.

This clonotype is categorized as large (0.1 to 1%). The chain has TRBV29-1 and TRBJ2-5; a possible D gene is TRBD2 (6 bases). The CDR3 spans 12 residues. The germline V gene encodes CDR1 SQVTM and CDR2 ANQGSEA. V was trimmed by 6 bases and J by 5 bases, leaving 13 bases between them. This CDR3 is CSVGSGLETQYF. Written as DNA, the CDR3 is TGCAGCGTGGGGAGCGGGCTCGAGACCCAGTACTTC.

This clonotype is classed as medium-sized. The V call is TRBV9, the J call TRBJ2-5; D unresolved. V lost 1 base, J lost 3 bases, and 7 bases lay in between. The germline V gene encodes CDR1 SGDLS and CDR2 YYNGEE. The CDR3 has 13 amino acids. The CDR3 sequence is CASSVRSEETQYF. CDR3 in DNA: TGTGCCAGCAGCGTAAGGTCCGAAGAGACCCAGTACTTC.

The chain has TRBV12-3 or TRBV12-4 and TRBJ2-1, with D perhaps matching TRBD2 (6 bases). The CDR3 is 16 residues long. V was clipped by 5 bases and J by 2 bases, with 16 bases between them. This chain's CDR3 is CASSATRDFTYNEQFF. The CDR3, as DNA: TGTGCCAGCAGTGCTACCCGGGACTTTACCTACAATGAGCAGTTCTTC.

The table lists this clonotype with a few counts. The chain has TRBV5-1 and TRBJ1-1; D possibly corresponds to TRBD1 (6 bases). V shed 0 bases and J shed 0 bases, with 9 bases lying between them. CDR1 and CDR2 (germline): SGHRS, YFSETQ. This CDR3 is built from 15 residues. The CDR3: CASSLEGEVNTEAFF. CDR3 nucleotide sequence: TGCGCCAGCAGCTTGGAGGGGGAAGTGAACACTGAAGCTTTCTTT.

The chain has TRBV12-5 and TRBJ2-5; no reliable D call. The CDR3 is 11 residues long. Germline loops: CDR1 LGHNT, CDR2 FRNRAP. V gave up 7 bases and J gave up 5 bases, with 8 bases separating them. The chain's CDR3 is CASASRETQYF. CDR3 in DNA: TGTGCTAGTGCCTCACGGGAGACCCAGTACTTC.

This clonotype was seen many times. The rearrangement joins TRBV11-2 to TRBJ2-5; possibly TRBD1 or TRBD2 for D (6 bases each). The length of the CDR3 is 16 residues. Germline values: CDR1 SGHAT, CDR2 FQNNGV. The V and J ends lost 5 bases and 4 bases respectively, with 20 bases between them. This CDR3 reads CASSLQGRRGRETQYF. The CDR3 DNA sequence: TGTGCCAGCAGCCTCCAGGGTCGGAGGGGGAGAGAGACCCAGTACTTC.

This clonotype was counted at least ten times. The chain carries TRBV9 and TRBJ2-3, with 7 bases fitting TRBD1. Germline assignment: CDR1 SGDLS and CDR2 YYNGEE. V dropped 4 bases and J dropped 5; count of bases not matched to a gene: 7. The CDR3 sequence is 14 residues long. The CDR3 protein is CASSPRYRGDTQYF. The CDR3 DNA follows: TGTGCCAGCAGCCCCCGGTACAGGGGAGATACGCAGTATTTT.

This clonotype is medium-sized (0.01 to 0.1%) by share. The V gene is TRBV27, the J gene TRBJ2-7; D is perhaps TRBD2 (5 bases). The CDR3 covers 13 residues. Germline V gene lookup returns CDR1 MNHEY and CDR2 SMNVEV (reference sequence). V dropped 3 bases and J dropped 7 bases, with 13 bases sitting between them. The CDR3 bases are TGTGCCAGCAGTTTCACAGCCTCGGGGGAGCAGTACGTC. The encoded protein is CASSFTASGEQYV.

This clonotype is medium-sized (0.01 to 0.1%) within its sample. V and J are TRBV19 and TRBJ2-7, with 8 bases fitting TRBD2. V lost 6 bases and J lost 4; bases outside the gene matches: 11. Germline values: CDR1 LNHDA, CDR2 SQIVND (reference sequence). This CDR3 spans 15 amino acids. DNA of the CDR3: TGTGCCAGTAGGGTTCGGGGACTAGGAGGATACGAGCAGTACTTC. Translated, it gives CASRVRGLGGYEQYF.

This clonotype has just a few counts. The CDR3 DNA sequence: TGTGCCAGCAGTTACCGGACAGGGGGCTTGGAGACCCAGTACTTC. Translated, it gives CASSYRTGGLETQYF. The chain links TRBV6-6 to TRBJ2-5; 11 bases are shared with TRBD1. Germline-derived CDR1 and CDR2 are MNHNY and SVGAGI (reference sequence). V was pared by 2 bases and J by 5 bases, with 4 bases of the junction left unmatched. This CDR3 is built from 15 residues.

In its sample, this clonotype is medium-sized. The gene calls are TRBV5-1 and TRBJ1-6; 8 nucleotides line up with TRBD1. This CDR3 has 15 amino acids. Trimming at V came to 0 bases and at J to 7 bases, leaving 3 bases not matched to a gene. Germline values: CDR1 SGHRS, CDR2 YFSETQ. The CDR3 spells CASSLGGQGNSPLHF. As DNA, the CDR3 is TGCGCCAGCAGCTTGGGCGGACAGGGCAATTCACCCCTCCACTTT. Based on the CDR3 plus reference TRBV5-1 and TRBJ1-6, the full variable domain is KAGVTQTPRYLIKTRGQQVTLSCSPISGHRSVSWYQQTPGQGLQFLFEYFSETQRNKGNFPGRFSGRQFSNSRSEMNVSTLELGDSALYLCASSLGGQGNSPLHFGNGTRLTVT.

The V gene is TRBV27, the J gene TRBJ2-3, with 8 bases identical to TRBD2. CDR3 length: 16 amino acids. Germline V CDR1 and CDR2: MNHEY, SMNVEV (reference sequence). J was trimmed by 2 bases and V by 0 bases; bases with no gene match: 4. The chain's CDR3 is CASSLSGGGYTDTQYF. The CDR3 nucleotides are TGTGCCAGCAGTTTATCCGGCGGGGGGTACACAGATACGCAGTATTTT.

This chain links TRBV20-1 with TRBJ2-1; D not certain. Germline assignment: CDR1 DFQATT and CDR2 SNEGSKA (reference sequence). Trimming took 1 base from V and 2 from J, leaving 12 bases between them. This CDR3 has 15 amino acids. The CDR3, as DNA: TGCAGTGCTAGAGGGGCCCAAATCGCCTACAATGAGCAGTTCTTC. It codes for CSARGAQIAYNEQFF.

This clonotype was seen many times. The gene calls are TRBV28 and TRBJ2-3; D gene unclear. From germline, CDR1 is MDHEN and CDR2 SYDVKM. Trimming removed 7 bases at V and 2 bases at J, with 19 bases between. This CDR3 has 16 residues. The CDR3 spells CASTSLTLAVTDTQYF. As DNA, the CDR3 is TGTGCCAGCACCTCTTTAACGTTGGCGGTCACAGATACGCAGTATTTT.

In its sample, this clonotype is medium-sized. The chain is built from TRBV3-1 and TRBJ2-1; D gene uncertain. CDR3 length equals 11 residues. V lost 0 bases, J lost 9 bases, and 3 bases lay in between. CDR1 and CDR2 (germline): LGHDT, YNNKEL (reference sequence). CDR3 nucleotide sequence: TGTGCCAGCAGCCAAGAGGGTGAGCAGTTCTTC. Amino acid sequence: CASSQEGEQFF.

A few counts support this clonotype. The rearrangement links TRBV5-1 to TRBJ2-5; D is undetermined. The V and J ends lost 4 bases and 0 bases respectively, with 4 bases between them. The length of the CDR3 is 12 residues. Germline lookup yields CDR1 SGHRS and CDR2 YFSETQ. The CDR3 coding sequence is TGCGCCAGCAGCGAAGACCAAGAGACCCAGTACTTC. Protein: CASSEDQETQYF. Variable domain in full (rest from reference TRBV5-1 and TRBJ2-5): KAGVTQTPRYLIKTRGQQVTLSCSPISGHRSVSWYQQTPGQGLQFLFEYFSETQRNKGNFPGRFSGRQFSNSRSEMNVSTLELGDSALYLCASSEDQETQYFGPGTRLLVL.

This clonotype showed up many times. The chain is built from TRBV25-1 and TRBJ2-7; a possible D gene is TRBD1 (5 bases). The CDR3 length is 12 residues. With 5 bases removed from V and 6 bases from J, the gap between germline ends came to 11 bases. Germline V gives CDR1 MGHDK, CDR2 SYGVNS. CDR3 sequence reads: CASSFWGPEQYF. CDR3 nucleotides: TGTGCCAGCAGTTTTTGGGGCCCCGAGCAGTACTTC.

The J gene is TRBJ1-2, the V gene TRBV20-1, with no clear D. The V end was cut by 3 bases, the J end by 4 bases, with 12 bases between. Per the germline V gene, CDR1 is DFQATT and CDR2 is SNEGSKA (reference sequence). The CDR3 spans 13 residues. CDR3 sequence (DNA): TGCAGTGCTAGCAACGGACGTGGCTATGGCTACACCTTC. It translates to CSASNGRGYGYTF.

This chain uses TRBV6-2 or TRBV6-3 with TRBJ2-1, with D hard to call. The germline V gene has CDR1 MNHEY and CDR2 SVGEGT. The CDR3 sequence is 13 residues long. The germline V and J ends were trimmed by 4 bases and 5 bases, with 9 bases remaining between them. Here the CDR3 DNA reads TGTGCCAGCAGTTTCCACAAAGACAATGAGCAGTTCTTC. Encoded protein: CASSFHKDNEQFF.